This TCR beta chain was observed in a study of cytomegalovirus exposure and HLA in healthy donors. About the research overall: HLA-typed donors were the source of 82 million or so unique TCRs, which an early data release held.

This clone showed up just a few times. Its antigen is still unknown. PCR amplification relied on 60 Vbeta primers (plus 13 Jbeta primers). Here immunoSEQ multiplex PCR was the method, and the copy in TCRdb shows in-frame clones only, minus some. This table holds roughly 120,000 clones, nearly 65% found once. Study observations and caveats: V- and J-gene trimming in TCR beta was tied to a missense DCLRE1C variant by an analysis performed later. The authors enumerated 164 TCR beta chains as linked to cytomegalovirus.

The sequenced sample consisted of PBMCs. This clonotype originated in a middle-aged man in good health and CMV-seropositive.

The CDR3 reads CASSFGDRVNEQFF. DNA of the CDR3: TGTGCCAGCAGCTTTGGGGACAGGGTCAATGAGCAGTTCTTC. The chain has TRBV7-3 and TRBJ2-1; 9 positions match TRBD1. The CDR3 is 14 amino acids. V trimming: 3 bases; J trimming: 6 bases; junction bases outside the gene matches: 3. Germline V CDR1 and CDR2: SGHTA, FQGTGA.